This T cell receptor beta chain was profiled in a study of blood T cell repertoires in COVID-19. At the level of the study: The United States, Italy and Spain were the sources of the acute and convalescent COVID-19 samples. Sources were T cells, B-cell-depleted T cells, or PBMCs; the material itself was cDNA or gDNA.

Cohort 3 donors counted as recovered after two negative PCRs, clearance, or resolved symptoms. Using immunoSEQ multiplex PCR, the repertoire was profiled, and TCRdb retains in-frame clones only, with some absent. The data hold approximately 200,000 clones, with 75% to 90% observed a single time. Germline V gives CDR1 SNHLY, CDR2 FYNNEI. The CDR3 has 13 residues. The V gene lost 6 bases and the J gene lost 11 bases, with 14 bases spanning the gap. This clone was observed a handful of times. This clonotype was sampled from a man aged 25 to 40 who had recovered from COVID-19. This chain joins TRBV2 and TRBJ1-6, with a weak D call TRBD1 (6 bases). Sequenced material: PBMCs or T cells enriched from blood (not recorded which). The chain's CDR3 is CASRESPGAPLHF. The CDR3 DNA reads TGTGCCAGCAGGGAGTCCCCAGGGGCACCCCTCCACTTT.